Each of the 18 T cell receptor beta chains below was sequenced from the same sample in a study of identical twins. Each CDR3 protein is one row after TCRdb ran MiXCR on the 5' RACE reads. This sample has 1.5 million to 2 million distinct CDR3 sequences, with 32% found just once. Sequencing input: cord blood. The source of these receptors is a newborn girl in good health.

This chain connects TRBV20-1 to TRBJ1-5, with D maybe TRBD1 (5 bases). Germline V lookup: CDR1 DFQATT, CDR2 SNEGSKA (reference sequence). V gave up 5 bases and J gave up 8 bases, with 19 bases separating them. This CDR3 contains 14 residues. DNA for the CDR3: TGCAGTGCTCGAAGGGGAGGTGCAATGGAGCCCCAGCATTTT. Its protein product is CSARRGGAMEPQHF.

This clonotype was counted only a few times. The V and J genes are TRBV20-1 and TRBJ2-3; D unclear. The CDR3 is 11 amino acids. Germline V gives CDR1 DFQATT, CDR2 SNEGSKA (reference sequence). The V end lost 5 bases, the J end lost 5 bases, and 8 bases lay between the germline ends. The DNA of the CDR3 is TGCAGTGCTCAAGTAGGAGATACGCAGTATTTT. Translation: CSAQVGDTQYF.

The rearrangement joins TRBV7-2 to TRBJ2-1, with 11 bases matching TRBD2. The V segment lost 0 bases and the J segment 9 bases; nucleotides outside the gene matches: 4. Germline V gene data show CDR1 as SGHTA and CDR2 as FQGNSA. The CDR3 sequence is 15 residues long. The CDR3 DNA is TGTGCCAGCAGCTTAGCGCTAGCGGGAGGAGTTGAGCAGTTCTTC. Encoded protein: CASSLALAGGVEQFF.

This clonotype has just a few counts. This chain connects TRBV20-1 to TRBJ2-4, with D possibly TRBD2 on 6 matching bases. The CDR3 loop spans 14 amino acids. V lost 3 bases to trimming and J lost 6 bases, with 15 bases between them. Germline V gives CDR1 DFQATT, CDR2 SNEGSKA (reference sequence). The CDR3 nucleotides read TGCAGTGCTAGCCCAACGCGGGGAACAAACATTCAGTACTTC. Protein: CSASPTRGTNIQYF.

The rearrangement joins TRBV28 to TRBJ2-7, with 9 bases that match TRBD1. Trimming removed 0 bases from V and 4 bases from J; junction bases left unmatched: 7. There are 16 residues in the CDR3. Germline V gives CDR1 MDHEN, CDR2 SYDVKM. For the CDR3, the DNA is TGTGCCAGCAGTTTATGGCCGGACAGGGGTGGTTACGAGCAGTACTTC. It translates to CASSLWPDRGGYEQYF.

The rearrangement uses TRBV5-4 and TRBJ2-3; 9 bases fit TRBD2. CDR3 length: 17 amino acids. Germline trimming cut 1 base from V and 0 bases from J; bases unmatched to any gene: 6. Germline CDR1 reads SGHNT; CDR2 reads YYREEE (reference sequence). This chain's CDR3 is CASSLRSGGPSTDTQYF. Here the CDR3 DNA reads TGTGCCAGCAGCTTGCGGAGCGGGGGGCCGAGCACAGATACGCAGTATTTT.

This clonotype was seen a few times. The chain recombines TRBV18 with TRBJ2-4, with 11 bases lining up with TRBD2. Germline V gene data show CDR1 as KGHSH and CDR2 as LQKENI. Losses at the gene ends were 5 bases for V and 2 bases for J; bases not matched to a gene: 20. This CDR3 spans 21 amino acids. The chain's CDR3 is CASSSGQGWTSGHLSKNIQYF. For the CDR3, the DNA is TGTGCCAGCTCATCGGGACAGGGATGGACTAGCGGGCACCTTTCCAAAAACATTCAGTACTTC.

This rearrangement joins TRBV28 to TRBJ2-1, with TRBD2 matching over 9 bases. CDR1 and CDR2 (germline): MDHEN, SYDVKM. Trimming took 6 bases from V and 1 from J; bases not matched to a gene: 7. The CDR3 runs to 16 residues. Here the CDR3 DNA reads TGTGCCAGCAGCAGGACTAGCGCGGCTTCCTACAATGAGCAGTTCTTC. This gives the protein CASSRTSAASYNEQFF.

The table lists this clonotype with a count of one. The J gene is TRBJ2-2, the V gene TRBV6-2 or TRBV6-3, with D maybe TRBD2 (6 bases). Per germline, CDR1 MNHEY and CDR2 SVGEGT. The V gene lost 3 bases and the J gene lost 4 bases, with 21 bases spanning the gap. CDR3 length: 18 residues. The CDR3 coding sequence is TGTGCCAGCAGTTATCGGTTTAGGTTAAAGGGAGGCACCGGGGAGCTGTTTTTT. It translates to CASSYRFRLKGGTGELFF.

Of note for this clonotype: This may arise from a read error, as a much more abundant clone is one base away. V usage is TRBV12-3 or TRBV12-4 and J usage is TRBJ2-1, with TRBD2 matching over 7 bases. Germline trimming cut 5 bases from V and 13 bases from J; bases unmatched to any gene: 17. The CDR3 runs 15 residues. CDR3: CASSVTSSKWETQFF. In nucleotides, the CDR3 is TGTGCCAGCAGTGTGACTAGCTCAAAATGGGAGACCCAGTTCTTC.

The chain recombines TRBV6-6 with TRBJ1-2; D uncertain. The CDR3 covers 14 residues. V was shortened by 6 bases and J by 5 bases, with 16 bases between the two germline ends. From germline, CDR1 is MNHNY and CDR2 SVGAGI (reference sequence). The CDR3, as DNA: TGTGCCAGCAGACCCTTAGACACCCCTTATGGCTACACCTTC. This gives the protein CASRPLDTPYGYTF.

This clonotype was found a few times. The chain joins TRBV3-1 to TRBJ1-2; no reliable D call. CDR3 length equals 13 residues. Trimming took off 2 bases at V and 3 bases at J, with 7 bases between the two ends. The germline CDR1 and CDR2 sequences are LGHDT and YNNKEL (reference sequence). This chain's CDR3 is CASSQTAYYGYTF. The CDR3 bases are TGTGCCAGCAGCCAAACGGCGTACTATGGCTACACCTTC. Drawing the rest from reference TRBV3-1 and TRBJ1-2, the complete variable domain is DTAVSQTPKYLVTQMGNDKSIKCEQNLGHDTMYWYKQDSKKFLKIMFSYNNKELIINETVPNRFSPKSPDKAHLNLHINSLELGDSAVYFCASSQTAYYGYTFGSGTRLTVV.

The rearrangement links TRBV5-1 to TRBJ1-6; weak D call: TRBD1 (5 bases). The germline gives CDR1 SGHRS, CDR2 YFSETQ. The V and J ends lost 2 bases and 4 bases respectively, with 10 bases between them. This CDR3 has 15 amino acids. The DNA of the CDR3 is TGCGCCAGCAGCTTCGCAGGGTTTTATAATTCACCCCTCCACTTT. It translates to CASSFAGFYNSPLHF.

The CDR3 DNA reads TGTGCCAGCAGTTACTCGCGGGCACTCTCTGGAAACACCATATATTTT. Protein sequence: CASSYSRALSGNTIYF. The chain has TRBV6-5 and TRBJ1-3; D remains unclear. Germline V gene data show CDR1 as MNHEY and CDR2 as SVGAGI. V lost 0 bases to trimming and J lost 0 bases, with 9 bases between them. The CDR3 sequence is 16 residues long.

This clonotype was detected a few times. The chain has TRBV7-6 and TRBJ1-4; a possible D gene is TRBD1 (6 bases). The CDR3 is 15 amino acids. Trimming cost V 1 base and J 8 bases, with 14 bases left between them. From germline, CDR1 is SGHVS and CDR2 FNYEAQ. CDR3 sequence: CASSLGHRAGEKLFF. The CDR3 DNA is TGTGCCAGCAGCTTAGGGCACAGGGCTGGAGAAAAACTGTTTTTT.

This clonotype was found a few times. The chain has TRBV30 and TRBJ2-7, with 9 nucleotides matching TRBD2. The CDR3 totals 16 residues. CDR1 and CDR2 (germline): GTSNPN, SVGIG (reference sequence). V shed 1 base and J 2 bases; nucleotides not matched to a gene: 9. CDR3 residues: CAWSATFAGGTYEQYF. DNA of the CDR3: TGTGCCTGGAGTGCGACGTTCGCGGGGGGGACCTACGAGCAGTACTTC.

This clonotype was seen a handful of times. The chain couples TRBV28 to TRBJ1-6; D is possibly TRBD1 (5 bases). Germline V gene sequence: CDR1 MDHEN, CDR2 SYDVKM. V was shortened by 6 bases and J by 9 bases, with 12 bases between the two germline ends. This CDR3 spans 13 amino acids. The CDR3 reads CASSDPGISPLHF. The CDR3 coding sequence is TGTGCCAGCAGCGACCCAGGGATTTCACCCCTCCACTTT.

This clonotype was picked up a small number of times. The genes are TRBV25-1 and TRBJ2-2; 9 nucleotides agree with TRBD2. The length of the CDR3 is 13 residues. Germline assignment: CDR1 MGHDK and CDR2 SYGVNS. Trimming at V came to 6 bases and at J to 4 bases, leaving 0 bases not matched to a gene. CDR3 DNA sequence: TGTGCCAGCAGGACTAGCGGCACCGGGGAGCTGTTTTTT. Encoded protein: CASRTSGTGELFF.